Following are 11 T cell receptor beta chains from one sample sequenced in a study of blood T cells in healthy people across ages. The authors ran a second PCR of 7 to 11 cycles using a sample-barcoded 5' primer and a J-beta primer mix. TCRdb reanalysed the 5' RACE reads using MiXCR and keeps one entry per CDR3 protein. The top ten hold 20% to 25% of the sample, which has fewer than 750,000 distinct CDR3 sequences, 40% to 55% seen once. The specimen was blood. These receptors were obtained from an elderly man in good health.

The table lists this clonotype with a few counts. CDR3 in amino acids: CASSQGFFSGELFF. The CDR3 coding sequence is TGTGCCAGCAGTCAGGGATTTTTTTCCGGGGAGCTGTTTTTT. The chain employs TRBV6-5 and TRBJ2-2; D perhaps matches TRBD1 (5 bases). The CDR3 sequence is 14 residues long. V was pared by 5 bases and J by 6 bases, with 13 bases between. The germline gives CDR1 MNHEY, CDR2 SVGAGI.

This clonotype appeared once. V usage is TRBV4-1 and J usage is TRBJ1-4; maybe TRBD1 (6 bases). V was pared by 0 bases and J by 2 bases, with 7 bases between. CDR1 is MGHRA and CDR2 is YSYEKL in the germline V gene. The CDR3 is 15 residues long. CDR3 sequence (DNA): TGCGCCAGCAGCCAAGAAGGGGGGACTAATGAAAAACTGTTTTTT. Its protein product is CASSQEGGTNEKLFF.

This clonotype was seen a few times. The CDR3: CASSGGGRSYGYTF. The CDR3 DNA sequence: TGTGCCAGCAGTGGAGGAGGGAGGAGCTATGGCTACACCTTC. The chain employs TRBV2 and TRBJ1-2; D not certain. CDR1 SNHLY and CDR2 FYNNEI come from the germline V gene. Trimming took off 4 bases at V and 4 bases at J, with 13 bases between the two ends. The CDR3 runs 14 residues.

DNA of the CDR3: TGTGCCAGCAGCAAGACAGCTTCTAATCAGCCCCAGCATTTT. Translating gives CASSKTASNQPQHF. V is TRBV11-2 and J is TRBJ1-5, with D perhaps TRBD1 (5 bases). V was pared by 5 bases and J by 4 bases, with 12 bases between. The CDR3 has 14 residues. Germline CDR1 and CDR2: SGHAT and FQNNGV.

In this sample, this clonotype turned up a few times. The chain joins TRBV7-2 to TRBJ1-6; D gene unclear. Germline V CDR1 and CDR2: SGHTA, FQGNSA. Trimming stripped 5 bases from V and 9 bases from J, with 8 bases between. The CDR3 loop spans 12 amino acids. The CDR3: CASSLSGSPLHF. The CDR3 coding sequence is TGTGCCAGCAGCCTCAGCGGTTCACCCCTCCACTTT.

This chain links TRBV20-1 with TRBJ1-5, with TRBD1 matching over 10 bases. Germline V lookup: CDR1 DFQATT, CDR2 SNEGSKA (reference sequence). The CDR3 has 14 amino acids. V trimming: 1 base; J trimming: 10 bases; junction bases outside the gene matches: 7. The CDR3 region has the DNA TGCAGTGCTAGAGGGGGACAGGGGCTAACACCCCAGCATTTT. Amino acids: CSARGGQGLTPQHF.

V usage is TRBV6-4 and J usage is TRBJ1-5; D is unresolved. CDR1 is MRHNA, CDR2 SNTAGT, per germline. The CDR3 totals 15 residues. The germline V and J ends were trimmed by 3 bases and 0 bases, with 9 bases remaining between them. The chain's CDR3 is CASSERTNSNQPQHF. The CDR3 DNA reads TGTGCCAGCAGTGAGCGGACCAATAGCAATCAGCCCCAGCATTTT.

This rearrangement joins TRBV6-2 or TRBV6-3 to TRBJ2-1; D remains ambiguous. Germline CDR1 is MNHEY and CDR2 is SVGEGT. Trimming cost V 4 bases and J 13 bases, with 20 bases left between them. This CDR3 spans 14 amino acids. CDR3 sequence: CASSFTETSILQFF. The CDR3 DNA is TGTGCCAGCAGTTTTACTGAGACCTCCATTTTACAGTTCTTC.

The chain recombines TRBV5-1 with TRBJ1-6; D gene uncertain. The germline CDR1 and CDR2 sequences are SGHRS and YFSETQ. The CDR3 is made up of 14 amino acids. The V end was cut by 7 bases, the J end by 8 bases, with 16 bases between. CDR3 nucleotide sequence: TGCGCCAGCTTCCCCGGACCGGGTGATTCACCCCTCCACTTT. It yields the protein CASFPGPGDSPLHF.

In this sample, this clonotype turned up many times. CDR3 sequence: CASSTTGLGGANVLTF. CDR3 in DNA: TGTGCCAGCAGTACGACAGGGCTCGGTGGGGCCAACGTCCTGACTTTC. This chain connects TRBV6-6 to TRBJ2-6; 7 bases are shared with TRBD1. Germline V gene data show CDR1 as MNHNY and CDR2 as SVGAGI (reference sequence). V dropped 5 bases and J dropped 3; count of bases not matched to a gene: 7. The CDR3 runs to 16 residues.

The gene calls are TRBV11-2 and TRBJ2-3; unclear D gene. Trimming took 4 bases from V and 6 from J, leaving 11 bases between them. Germline loops: CDR1 SGHAT, CDR2 FQNNGV. This CDR3 is 13 amino acids long. CDR3: CASSYSLGDTQYF. CDR3 nucleotides: TGTGCCAGCAGCTATTCACTCGGGGATACGCAGTATTTT.